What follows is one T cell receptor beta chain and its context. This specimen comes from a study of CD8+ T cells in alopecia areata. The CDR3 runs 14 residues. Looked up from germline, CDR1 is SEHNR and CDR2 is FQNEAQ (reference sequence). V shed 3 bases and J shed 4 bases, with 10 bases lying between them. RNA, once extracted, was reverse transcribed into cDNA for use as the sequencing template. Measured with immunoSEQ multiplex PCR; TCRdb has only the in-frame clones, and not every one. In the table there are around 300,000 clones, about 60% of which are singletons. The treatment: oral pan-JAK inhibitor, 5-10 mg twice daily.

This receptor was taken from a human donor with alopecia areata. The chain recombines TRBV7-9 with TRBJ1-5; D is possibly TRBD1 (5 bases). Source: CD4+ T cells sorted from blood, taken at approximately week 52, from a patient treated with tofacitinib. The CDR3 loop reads CASSLAGINQPQHF. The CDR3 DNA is TGTGCCAGCAGCTTGGCAGGGATTAATCAGCCCCAGCATTTT.